This T cell receptor beta chain derives from a study of early T cells in non-severe SARS-CoV-2 infection. Study as a whole: Chains were not paired, and sequencing was done on bulk RNA from unsorted whole blood. Regarding the study as a whole: Database matching using VDJdb favored anti-spike CD8 responses, with private and CD4 specificities left missing.

The germline gives CDR1 SQVTM, CDR2 ANQGSEA. V trimming: 7 bases; J trimming: 4 bases; junction bases outside the gene matches: 8. The CDR3 contains 13 residues. This clonotype was counted at least ten times. Its antigen is still unknown. Individual cDNA molecules carried attached unique molecular identifiers. One entry per CDR3 protein, called by TCRdb with MiXCR from the 5' RACE reads. The data hold roughly 56,000 distinct CDR3 sequences, with around 9.9% observed a single time. Sequenced input: whole blood. The clonotype originates from an adult who was a healthcare worker with PCR-confirmed SARS-CoV-2 infection or an uninfected control (not recorded which). The genes are TRBV29-1 and TRBJ2-3; TRBD1 aligns across 7 bases. In nucleotides, the CDR3 is TGCAGCGCCTCCGGGACAGCCGCAGATACGCAGTATTTT. The encoded protein is CSASGTAADTQYF.